The T cell receptor (beta chain) under discussion was sequenced for a study of T cell responses to AZD1222 COVID-19 vaccine. Study conclusions and caveats: Unmutated variant regions reportedly attract nearly half of all spike-specific TCRs.

This CDR3 contains 12 residues. Trimming pared 2 bases from V and 8 bases from J, leaving 12 bases between. In germline, CDR1 is GTSNPN, CDR2 SVGIG (reference sequence). A single count supports this clone. The antigen remains undetermined. Measured with immunoSEQ multiplex PCR; TCRdb has only the in-frame clones, and not every one. Here the sample spans approximately 170,000 clones, approximately 94% being singletons. The V gene is TRBV30, the J gene TRBJ1-1; TRBD1 might be the D (5 bases). Material: peripheral blood, obtained 28 days after the second AZD1222 dose. This TCR was recovered from an adult who received the AZD1222 COVID-19 vaccine. CDR3: CAWSYGGAEAFF. CDR3 bases: TGTGCCTGGAGTTACGGGGGTGCCGAAGCTTTCTTT.